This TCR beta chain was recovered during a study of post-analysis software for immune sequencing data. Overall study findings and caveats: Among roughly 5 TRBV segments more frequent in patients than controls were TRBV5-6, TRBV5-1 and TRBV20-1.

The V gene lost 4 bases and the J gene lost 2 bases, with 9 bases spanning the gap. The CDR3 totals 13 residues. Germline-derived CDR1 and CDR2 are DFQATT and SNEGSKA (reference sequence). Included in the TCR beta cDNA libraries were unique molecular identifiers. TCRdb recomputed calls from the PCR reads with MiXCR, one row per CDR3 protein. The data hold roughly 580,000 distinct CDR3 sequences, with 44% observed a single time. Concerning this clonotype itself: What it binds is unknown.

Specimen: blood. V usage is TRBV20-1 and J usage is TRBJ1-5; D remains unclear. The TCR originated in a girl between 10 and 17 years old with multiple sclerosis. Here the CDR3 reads CSATGEGNQPQHF. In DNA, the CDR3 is TGCAGTGCTACCGGGGAGGGCAATCAGCCCCAGCATTTT.